This entry features one TCR beta chain sequence. The antigen remains unidentified. The CDR3 consists of 15 residues. Per germline, CDR1 KGHDR and CDR2 SFDVKD. V was shortened by 7 bases and J by 7 bases, with 20 bases between the two germline ends. This specimen belongs to a study of CD8 T cells in Susac syndrome. Broader study findings: Acknowledgment was made by the study that its TCR sequencing and HLA analysis involved a relatively small number of individuals.

Random hexamers were used to reverse transcribe about 0.5 to 1 ug of RNA. A multiplex approach, immunoSEQ multiplex PCR, amplified TCR beta CDR3 across 54 Vbeta and 13 Jbeta. TCRdb re-called the immunoSEQ multiplex PCR reads with MiXCR, one entry per CDR3 protein. The sample consists of approximately 150,000 distinct CDR3 sequences, approximately 95% of them appearing once. The control group consisted of healthy donors matched for age and sex. It was negative isolation that provided the CD8+ and CD4+ T cells, whereas TEMRA cells were enriched by FACS. The TCR sequence derives from a human donor in good health. This chain uses TRBV24-1 with TRBJ2-3; D may be TRBD1 (6 bases). The sample was CD4+ T cells from PBMCs. The CDR3 protein is CATSAIGGRLHTQYF. DNA for the CDR3: TGTGCCACCAGCGCTATTGGGGGCCGGTTACATACGCAGTATTTT.